This T cell receptor beta chain was captured by sequencing in a study of T cells in Graves' hyperthyroidism and ophthalmopathy. Diagnoses were made from clinical symptoms, serum measures (thyroxine and TRAb), thyroid ultrasound and orbital computed tomography. Amplified TCR beta CDR3 regions came from RNA transcripts. Primed by the HTBI set, a first-round RT-PCR was run on the TCR CDR3. TCRdb analysed the multiplex PCR reads with MiXCR anew, one entry per CDR3 protein. Of around 240,000 distinct CDR3 sequences listed, about 15% are singletons. The CDR3 consists of 14 residues. V was trimmed by 5 bases and J by 4 bases, leaving 15 bases between them. Germline CDR1 DFQATT, CDR2 SNEGSKA (reference sequence).

V usage is TRBV20-1 and J usage is TRBJ2-1; D ambiguous. Sequenced material: blood. The source of this sequence is a woman in her 40s with Graves' hyperthyroidism that later progressed to Graves' ophthalmopathy. DNA for the CDR3: TGCAGTGCTGCAAGGGTTCAGAATTACAATGAGCAGTTCTTC. Translation: CSAARVQNYNEQFF.